This passage covers 31 T cell receptor beta chains from one sample sequenced in a study of blood T cell repertoires in COVID-19. Sequenced by immunoSEQ multiplex PCR; TCRdb stores in-frame clones only, minus some. The sample consists of tens of thousands of clones, around nine tenths of them appearing once. Sequencing was carried out using peripheral blood. The receptors shown here come from a man aged 25-45 years with acute or convalescent COVID-19.

The count of this clone is one. J is TRBJ2-1 and V is TRBV7-2, with D possibly matching TRBD1 (5 bases). The CDR3 is 14 residues long. Trimming removed 1 base from V and 5 bases from J, with 9 bases in between. Per the germline V gene, CDR1 is SGHTA and CDR2 is FQGNSA. The DNA of the CDR3 is TGTGCCAGCAGCTTAGGGGTCAGGGACAATGAGCAGTTCTTC. Amino acid sequence: CASSLGVRDNEQFF.

The CDR3 sequence is CASSKIPYWGRGDNEQFF. DNA of the CDR3: TGTGCCAGCAGCAAAATCCCCTATTGGGGGAGGGGAGACAATGAGCAGTTCTTC. V gene TRBV21-1 combines with J gene TRBJ2-1; the table names TRBD2, a call not compared with the DNA. TRBV21-1 is assigned pseudogene status. The CDR3 sequence is 18 residues long.

The CDR3 DNA reads as TGTGCCAGCACCCCGGAGGGCCTAGCTAACTATGGCTACACCTTC. This gives the protein CASTPEGLANYGYTF. J is TRBJ1-2 and V is TRBV28; D uncertain. The CDR3 length is 15 residues. V lost 7 bases to trimming and J lost 0 bases, with 15 bases between them. Germline V gene lookup returns CDR1 MDHEN and CDR2 SYDVKM.

J is TRBJ2-1 and V is TRBV10-3, with TRBD2 matching 9 bases. Germline V gene sequence: CDR1 ENHRY, CDR2 SYGVKD. This CDR3 is built from 17 residues. The V and J ends lost 0 bases and 8 bases, in that order; junction bases with no gene match: 11. The CDR3 DNA follows: TGTGCCATCAGTGAGTCGGGGATAGCGGGAGTCAAGGATGAGCAGTTCTTC. Protein product: CAISESGIAGVKDEQFF.

This clone was found once. J is TRBJ1-2 and V is TRBV28; TRBD1 matches 9 bases. V trimming: 7 bases; J trimming: 2 bases; junction bases outside the gene matches: 5. CDR3 length: 14 amino acids. Germline V gene lookup returns CDR1 MDHEN and CDR2 SYDVKM. The CDR3 DNA reads TGTGCCAGCATCCCCGGGACAGGGAACTATGGCTACACCTTC. It encodes CASIPGTGNYGYTF.

This rearrangement joins TRBV21-1 to TRBJ1-4; the D segment call TRBD1 is taken from the table without a DNA check. TRBV21-1 is designated a pseudogene. This CDR3 has 16 amino acids. CDR3 in DNA: TGTGCCAGCAGCAAACAAACCCAGGGGGCTCGCGAAAAACTGTTTTTT. Residues: CASSKQTQGAREKLFF.

The rearrangement joins TRBV5-4 to TRBJ2-1; D is possibly TRBD2 (6 bases). Germline lookup yields CDR1 SGHNT and CDR2 YYREEE (reference sequence). V shed 4 bases and J shed 7 bases, with 18 bases lying between them. The CDR3 spans 15 residues. The CDR3 DNA is TGTGCCAGCAGCCCCGCGGGAAGTGCGAGGAATGAGCAGTTCTTC. Translating gives CASSPAGSARNEQFF.

The chain links TRBV20-1 to TRBJ2-1; 7 positions agree with TRBD1. The CDR3 is 11 residues long. Germline lookup yields CDR1 DFQATT and CDR2 SNEGSKA (reference sequence). V shed 1 base and J 15 bases; nucleotides not matched to a gene: 6. Here the CDR3 DNA reads TGCAGTGCTAGAGCGTGGGACAGTCCGTTCTTC. Protein sequence: CSARAWDSPFF.

The V and J genes are TRBV6-5 and TRBJ1-1; D is unclear. Germline CDR1 and CDR2: MNHEY and SVGAGI. This CDR3 has 14 amino acids. V was clipped by 8 bases and J by 4 bases, with 17 bases between them. The DNA for the CDR3 is TGTGCCAGCCGCTTGGAGGGTCGTCCCACTGAAGCTTTCTTT. It is translated as CASRLEGRPTEAFF.

J is TRBJ1-4 and V is TRBV28; tentatively, D is TRBD1 (6 bases). V lost 4 bases to trimming and J lost 9 bases, with 9 bases between them. Per the germline V gene, CDR1 is MDHEN and CDR2 is SYDVKM. The CDR3 runs to 12 residues. CDR3 DNA sequence: TGTGCCAGCAGTTCGACAGGACAAAAACTGTTTTTT. This codes for CASSSTGQKLFF.

This rearrangement joins TRBV4-2 to TRBJ2-1, with TRBD2 matching over 9 bases. The CDR3 extends over 18 amino acids. CDR1 and CDR2 (germline): LGHNA, YNFKEQ. V was pared by 4 bases and J by 7 bases, with 17 bases of the junction left unmatched. The CDR3 sequence: CASSPRGLVAGEPNEQFF. As DNA, the CDR3 is TGTGCCAGCAGCCCCCGAGGCTTAGTAGCGGGAGAACCGAATGAGCAGTTCTTC.

This chain joins TRBV1 and TRBJ2-1; TRBD2 was called by the table and not checked on the DNA. TRBV1 is noted as a pseudogene. This CDR3 contains 16 residues. CDR3 residues: CTSSQARTSGSGEQFF. The CDR3 DNA follows: TGCACCAGCAGCCAAGCTAGGACTAGCGGGAGCGGTGAGCAGTTCTTC.

This chain uses TRBV11-3 with TRBJ2-1; 13 bases fit TRBD2. Germline V gene lookup returns CDR1 SGHNT and CDR2 YENEEA. V lost 0 bases to trimming and J lost 7 bases; unmatched junction nucleotides: 9. CDR3 size: 18 residues. DNA for the CDR3: TGTGCCAGCAGCTTAGATGCACTAGCGGGAGGGCCTTTGAATGAGCAGTTCTTC. Translating gives CASSLDALAGGPLNEQFF.

Points on this clone: This may be a read error, as it is one base from a much larger clone. The V and J genes are TRBV6-6 and TRBJ1-2, with D possibly TRBD1 on 5 matching bases. Germline V gene data show CDR1 as MNHNY and CDR2 as SVGAGI (reference sequence). The CDR3 runs 13 residues. V was cut by 2 bases and J by 3 bases, with 7 bases left in between. The CDR3 loop reads CASSYPTDYGYTF. In DNA, the CDR3 is TGTGCCAGCAGTTACCCGACAGACTATGGCTACACCTTC.

V usage is TRBV28 and J usage is TRBJ2-7; D perhaps matches TRBD2 (5 bases). This CDR3 spans 13 amino acids. The ends were cut back, 6 bases at V and 9 bases at J, with 18 bases in the middle. The germline CDR1 and CDR2 sequences are MDHEN and SYDVKM. The CDR3 bases are TGTGCCAGCAGAGTGACTACTTTCGCAACGCAGTACTTC. Translated, it gives CASRVTTFATQYF.

V gene TRBV11-2 combines with J gene TRBJ2-7; 8 bases line up with TRBD2. From germline, CDR1 is SGHAT and CDR2 FQNNGV. Unmatched junction bases numbered 18, after V lost 5 bases and J lost 3 bases. The CDR3 runs to 18 residues. In DNA, the CDR3 is TGTGCCAGCAGCCCTGGGAAGGGGTTGAGCGGGGGCCTCTACGAGCAGTACTTC. This gives the protein CASSPGKGLSGGLYEQYF.

The chain links TRBV6-5 to TRBJ1-3; tentatively, D is TRBD1 (5 bases). V gave up 6 bases and J gave up 5 bases, with 14 bases separating them. The CDR3 is 14 amino acids. Germline CDR1 and CDR2: MNHEY and SVGAGI. As DNA, the CDR3 is TGTGCCAGCAGGTCACCAGGGCAAAGAAACACCATATATTTT. Amino acid sequence: CASRSPGQRNTIYF.

The chain couples TRBV5-1 to TRBJ2-3; TRBD2 might be the D (5 bases). Looked up from germline, CDR1 is SGHRS and CDR2 is YFSETQ. This CDR3 has 16 amino acids. The ends were cut back, 4 bases at V and 2 bases at J, with 17 bases in the middle. The CDR3, as DNA: TGCGCCAGCAGCGCCGGACTGGTAGGGTCCACAGATACGCAGTATTTT. This codes for CASSAGLVGSTDTQYF.

The rearrangement joins TRBV2 to TRBJ1-6, with D possibly being TRBD1 (5 bases). V lost 4 bases and J lost 10, with 17 bases in between. Germline CDR1 and CDR2: SNHLY and FYNNEI. The CDR3 spans 15 residues. The CDR3, as DNA: TGTGCCAGCAGTGTCCAACAGGCCCGGGCGTCACCCCTCCACTTT. Protein sequence: CASSVQQARASPLHF.

As DNA, the CDR3 is TGTGCCAGCAGCCCCGGAAGGGGCCACGGCATCACAGATACGCAGTATTTT. Amino acids: CASSPGRGHGITDTQYF. The V and J genes are TRBV28 and TRBJ2-3, with D perhaps matching TRBD1 (5 bases). The CDR3 totals 17 residues. Germline loops: CDR1 MDHEN, CDR2 SYDVKM. Trimming cost V 6 bases and J 2 bases, with 21 bases left between them. Variable domain in full (rest from reference TRBV28 and TRBJ2-3): DVKVTQSSRYLVKRTGEKVFLECVQDMDHENMFWYRQDPGLGLRLIYFSYDVKMKEKGDIPEGYSVSREKKERFSLILESASTNQTSMYLCASSPGRGHGITDTQYFGPGTRLTVL.

This rearrangement joins TRBV6-5 to TRBJ1-2; no clear D. The CDR3 is 13 amino acids. V lost 5 bases, J lost 0 bases, and 7 bases lay in between. The V gene's germline CDR1 is MNHEY and CDR2 SVGAGI. The chain's CDR3 is CASSLVTNYGYTF. In DNA form, the CDR3 reads TGTGCCAGCAGTCTTGTTACTAACTATGGCTACACCTTC.

The chain has TRBV11-2 and TRBJ2-2; TRBD2 is a possible D gene (5 bases). The CDR3 covers 15 residues. Between the trimmed V and J ends, which lost 2 bases and 2 bases, there was a span of 9 bases. CDR1 and CDR2 from the germline V gene are SGHAT and FQNNGV. The CDR3 loop is CASSLLPGNTGELFF. In DNA form, the CDR3 reads TGTGCCAGCAGCTTACTTCCGGGAAACACCGGGGAGCTGTTTTTT.

The chain joins TRBV5-6 to TRBJ2-5; 7 positions match TRBD1. Germline CDR1 and CDR2: SGHDT and YYEEEE. The ends lost 4 bases at V and 7 bases at J; junction bases unmatched: 7. The CDR3 is 13 amino acids. CDR3 sequence reads: CASSGGHRGTQYF. The CDR3 DNA reads as TGTGCCAGCAGCGGGGGACACAGGGGGACCCAGTACTTC.

V is TRBV19 and J is TRBJ2-3, with D tentatively TRBD2 (6 bases). The CDR3 is 14 amino acids. From germline, CDR1 is LNHDA and CDR2 SQIVND (reference sequence). V lost 3 bases and J lost 5, with 12 bases in between. For the CDR3, the DNA is TGTGCCAGTAGTATGTCGGGGGTTGGAGATACGCAGTATTTT. This codes for CASSMSGVGDTQYF.

This chain connects TRBV12-5 to TRBJ2-2, with 10 nucleotides matching TRBD2. The germline V gene has CDR1 LGHNT and CDR2 FRNRAP. Unmatched junction bases numbered 14, after V lost 4 bases and J lost 6 bases. CDR3 length equals 18 residues. The CDR3 here is CASGSTTSLAGVAGELFF. CDR3 coding DNA: TGTGCTAGTGGTTCCACTACATCCCTAGCGGGAGTAGCCGGGGAGCTGTTTTTT.

The chain joins TRBV29-1 to TRBJ2-3; 12 bases agree with TRBD1. With V trimmed by 6 bases and J by 1 base, 5 bases remained unmatched. Germline CDR1 and CDR2: SQVTM and ANQGSEA. The CDR3 has 15 amino acids. CDR3 bases: TGCAGCGTGGGACAGGGGGCGCCCCGCACAGATACGCAGTATTTT. It is translated as CSVGQGAPRTDTQYF.

The chain employs TRBV7-2 and TRBJ2-7, with 11 positions matching TRBD1. The CDR3 has 17 amino acids. Unmatched junction bases numbered 8, after V lost 4 bases and J lost 0 bases. Germline V gene sequence: CDR1 SGHTA, CDR2 FQGNSA. The CDR3 region is CASSYGTGGLSSYEQYF. CDR3 in DNA: TGTGCCAGCAGCTATGGGACAGGGGGTTTAAGCTCCTACGAGCAGTACTTC.

The CDR3 DNA reads TGTGCCTGGCAAGGGACTAGCGGGAGGACGGGGGCAGGAGAGACCCAGTACTTC. This gives the protein CAWQGTSGRTGAGETQYF. V gene TRBV30 combines with J gene TRBJ2-5; 15 bases are shared with TRBD2. From germline, CDR1 is GTSNPN and CDR2 SVGIG (reference sequence). The CDR3 length is 18 residues. After removal of 5 bases from V and 4 bases from J, the junction contained 14 bases not matched to a gene.

The chain couples TRBV27 to TRBJ2-7; TRBD1 aligns across 8 bases. Germline lookup yields CDR1 MNHEY and CDR2 SMNVEV (reference sequence). Trimming removed 5 bases from V and 3 bases from J; junction bases left unmatched: 9. This CDR3 has 15 amino acids. CDR3 region: CASSATGAPIYEQYF. The CDR3, as DNA: TGTGCCAGCAGTGCGACAGGGGCACCGATCTACGAGCAGTACTTC.

J is TRBJ2-7 and V is TRBV6-5; the D gene is possibly TRBD2 (6 bases). This CDR3 comprises 11 residues. V was shortened by 6 bases and J by 6 bases, with 9 bases between the two germline ends. Germline V gene sequence: CDR1 MNHEY, CDR2 SVGAGI. CDR3 sequence reads: CASRGGVEQYF. CDR3 DNA sequence: TGTGCCAGCAGGGGGGGTGTCGAGCAGTACTTC.

The CDR3 sequence is CASVQGEYQPQHF. CDR3 bases: TGTGCCAGCGTCCAGGGGGAATATCAGCCCCAGCATTTT. The V call is TRBV2, the J call TRBJ1-5; TRBD1 agrees at 7 bases. The CDR3 contains 13 residues. V lost 8 bases, J lost 5 bases, and 6 bases stayed unmatched. The germline gives CDR1 SNHLY, CDR2 FYNNEI.